The 32 T cell receptor beta chains reported below all come from one sample, sequenced in a study of blood T cell repertoires in COVID-19. TCRdb's copy holds only in-frame clones and misses some; the assay was immunoSEQ multiplex PCR. The repertoire consists of about 250,000 clones, with about 85% occurring once and the leading ten covering roughly 0.87%. Sequences were obtained from peripheral blood. The receptors derive from a human donor with COVID-19, enrolled during active disease. The donor label of this sample is uncertain.

The V call is TRBV19, the J call TRBJ1-5; the D gene is possibly TRBD1 (5 bases). Germline lookup yields CDR1 LNHDA and CDR2 SQIVND (reference sequence). This CDR3 region has 17 residues. V was cut by 1 base and J by 6 bases, with 19 bases left in between. CDR3 nucleotides: TGTGCCAGTAGTATAGTGGTCACAGGAGTCCCAGGTCAGCCCCAGCATTTT. It is translated as CASSIVVTGVPGQPQHF.

The chain couples TRBV28 to TRBJ2-5; 7 bases are shared with TRBD2. The length of the CDR3 is 15 residues. From germline, CDR1 is MDHEN and CDR2 SYDVKM. The junction had 8 bases not matched to a gene; V was cut back by 5 bases and J by 2 bases. CDR3 region: CASSRSGTLQETQYF. The CDR3 DNA is TGTGCCAGCAGTCGAAGCGGGACCCTTCAAGAGACCCAGTACTTC.

The V and J genes are TRBV18 and TRBJ1-1; 9 bases are shared with TRBD1. CDR3 length: 16 amino acids. Looked up from germline, CDR1 is KGHSH and CDR2 is LQKENI. Trimming cost V 3 bases and J 5 bases; bases outside gene matches: 10. The CDR3 sequence is CASSPRQGQGGTEAFF. In DNA, the CDR3 is TGTGCCAGCTCACCCCGCCAGGGACAGGGCGGTACTGAAGCTTTCTTT.

The chain is built from TRBV30 and TRBJ2-3; 14 nucleotides align to TRBD2. With V trimmed by 2 bases and J by 4 bases, 8 bases remained unmatched. This CDR3 has 17 amino acids. Per germline, CDR1 GTSNPN and CDR2 SVGIG (reference sequence). CDR3 in amino acids: CAWSPLTSGRAADTQYF. The CDR3 bases are TGTGCCTGGAGTCCCCTGACTAGCGGGAGGGCCGCAGATACGCAGTATTTT.

This clone was counted a few times. The chain has TRBV2 and TRBJ2-7; unclear D gene. Trimming stripped 6 bases from V and 6 bases from J, with 18 bases between. Germline CDR1 SNHLY, CDR2 FYNNEI. The CDR3 is 14 residues long. The CDR3 bases are TGTGCCAGCAGCCCCGAACGCACCGTCGGCGAGCAGTACTTC. Translating gives CASSPERTVGEQYF.

The chain couples TRBV5-4 to TRBJ1-2, with a tentative D call TRBD1 (5 bases). CDR1 and CDR2 from the germline V gene are SGHNT and YYREEE (reference sequence). The CDR3 is made up of 15 amino acids. The V gene lost 0 bases and the J gene lost 2 bases, with 11 bases spanning the gap. DNA of the CDR3: TGTGCCAGCAGCTTGGCCCAGGGCGTAAACTATGGCTACACCTTC. Amino acid sequence: CASSLAQGVNYGYTF.

V gene TRBV21-1 combines with J gene TRBJ2-2; TRBD2 was called by the table and not checked on the DNA. TRBV21-1 is recorded as a pseudogene. This CDR3 region has 18 residues. CDR3 residues: CASSPPSSGGNPTGELFF. The CDR3 nucleotides read TGTGCCAGCAGCCCCCCGAGTTCGGGGGGGAACCCCACCGGGGAGCTGTTTTTT.

The chain has TRBV7-3 and TRBJ2-5, with D perhaps TRBD1 (7 bases). Germline CDR1 and CDR2: SGHTA and FQGTGA. Trimming removed 4 bases from V and 5 bases from J, with 14 bases in between. The CDR3 length is 14 residues. CDR3 residues: CASSSTGAGETQYF. CDR3 DNA: TGTGCCAGCAGCTCTACAGGGGCGGGGGAGACCCAGTACTTC.

The chain employs TRBV5-6 and TRBJ1-5, with a possible D match to TRBD1 (6 bases). The ends were cut back, 6 bases at V and 9 bases at J, with 16 bases in the middle. The germline V gene encodes CDR1 SGHDT and CDR2 YYEEEE. CDR3 length: 13 residues. The chain's CDR3 is CASTWGGGRPQHF. The CDR3 DNA sequence: TGTGCCAGCACATGGGGGGGCGGAAGGCCCCAGCATTTT.

V gene TRBV4-1 combines with J gene TRBJ1-5; D is possibly TRBD1 (5 bases). The CDR3 totals 13 residues. Trimming took off 4 bases at V and 3 bases at J, with 7 bases between the two ends. Per germline, CDR1 MGHRA and CDR2 YSYEKL. The CDR3 DNA follows: TGCGCCAGCAGCCGACAGTACAATCAGCCCCAGCATTTT. This gives the protein CASSRQYNQPQHF.

The genes are TRBV15 and TRBJ2-7; the D gene is possibly TRBD1 (5 bases). V was trimmed by 0 bases and J by 0 bases, leaving 12 bases between them. The length of the CDR3 is 16 residues. CDR1 and CDR2 from the germline V gene are LNHNV and YYDKDF (reference sequence). The CDR3 sequence is CATSREFAGNSYEQYF. CDR3 in DNA: TGTGCCACCAGCAGAGAGTTCGCAGGGAACTCCTACGAGCAGTACTTC.

This chain connects TRBV14 to TRBJ2-1, with 13 positions matching TRBD2. From germline, CDR1 is SGHDN and CDR2 FVKESK. Germline trimming cut 4 bases from V and 6 bases from J; bases unmatched to any gene: 12. The CDR3 consists of 18 residues. CDR3 amino acids: CASSPGLAGEVWGNEQFF. The CDR3 DNA reads as TGTGCCAGCAGCCCAGGACTAGCGGGAGAGGTTTGGGGCAATGAGCAGTTCTTC.

The genes are TRBV2 and TRBJ1-2; 8 bases line up with TRBD1. Germline V CDR1 and CDR2: SNHLY, FYNNEI. V was pared by 6 bases and J by 8 bases, with 17 bases of the junction left unmatched. The CDR3 loop spans 16 amino acids. CDR3 in DNA: TGTGCCAGCAGGAATTGGCCAGGGGGCTCCCGAGGGGGCTACACCTTC. It yields the protein CASRNWPGGSRGGYTF.

The rearrangement joins TRBV6-5 to TRBJ1-1; no clear D. Trimming removed 4 bases at V and 0 bases at J, with 6 bases between. CDR3 length: 13 amino acids. From germline, CDR1 is MNHEY and CDR2 SVGAGI. The CDR3 region has the DNA TGTGCCAGCAGTTCCCCTATGAACACTGAAGCTTTCTTT. It encodes CASSSPMNTEAFF.

This chain connects TRBV15 to TRBJ1-1, with TRBD1 matching over 7 bases. CDR1 and CDR2 from the germline V gene are LNHNV and YYDKDF (reference sequence). CDR3 length: 16 amino acids. J lost 0 bases, V lost 7 bases, and 11 bases had no gene match. As DNA, the CDR3 is TGTGCCACCACCGCGACAGGGCCCCTTATGAACACTGAAGCTTTCTTT. As protein: CATTATGPLMNTEAFF.

The chain recombines TRBV6-5 with TRBJ1-2, with D possibly being TRBD1 (5 bases). The CDR3 runs to 12 residues. Germline values: CDR1 MNHEY, CDR2 SVGAGI. Trimming pared 6 bases from V and 3 bases from J, leaving 8 bases between. CDR3 amino acids: CASRVGDYGYTF. The CDR3 bases are TGTGCCAGCAGGGTAGGGGACTATGGCTACACCTTC.

In DNA, the CDR3 is TGTGCCAGCAGCCAGGCAGGAGGTGGTCCTGAAGCTTTCTTT. This translates into CASSQAGGGPEAFF. The V call is TRBV4-2, the J call TRBJ1-1; no clear D. V was clipped by 3 bases and J by 6 bases, with 14 bases between them. This CDR3 is built from 14 residues. In germline, CDR1 is LGHNA, CDR2 YNFKEQ.

The genes are TRBV19 and TRBJ1-5, with TRBD1 matching 9 bases. The ends lost 4 bases at V and 6 bases at J; junction bases unmatched: 7. Looked up from germline, CDR1 is LNHDA and CDR2 is SQIVND (reference sequence). There are 15 residues in the CDR3. Here the CDR3 reads CASSTGTGLGQPQHF. DNA of the CDR3: TGTGCCAGTAGTACCGGGACAGGGTTGGGTCAGCCCCAGCATTTT.

The chain has TRBV20-1 and TRBJ2-5; the match to TRBD2 covers 9 bases. Germline V gives CDR1 DFQATT, CDR2 SNEGSKA (reference sequence). Trimming removed 3 bases from V and 0 bases from J; junction bases left unmatched: 8. This CDR3 is 16 amino acids long. CDR3 bases: TGCAGTGCTAGTAAGCTAGCGGGATCGTACCAAGAGACCCAGTACTTC. It encodes CSASKLAGSYQETQYF.

This chain uses TRBV30 with TRBJ2-7; the match to TRBD1 covers 8 bases. The CDR3 runs 16 residues. Trimming at V came to 5 bases and at J to 2 bases, leaving 14 bases not matched to a gene. Looked up from germline, CDR1 is GTSNPN and CDR2 is SVGIG (reference sequence). The CDR3 is CAWAGVRDRRTYEQYF. The CDR3 DNA reads TGTGCCTGGGCCGGGGTCCGGGACAGGAGAACCTACGAGCAGTACTTC.

V gene TRBV3-1 (or the pseudogene TRBV3-2) combines with J gene TRBJ1-5; D is perhaps TRBD1 (6 bases). Between the trimmed V and J ends, which lost 4 bases and 1 base, there was a span of 14 bases. Germline V gene lookup returns CDR1 LGHDT and CDR2 YNNKEL (reference sequence). There are 16 residues in the CDR3. CDR3 bases: TGTGCCAGCAGCCCGATGGCGGGGGCAAGCAATCAGCCCCAGCATTTT. Residues: CASSPMAGASNQPQHF.

This clone has more than one count but fewer than ten. In the same sample, other DNA sequences code for this CDR3. The genes are TRBV15 and TRBJ1-2; TRBD1 might be the D (5 bases). CDR1 is LNHNV, CDR2 YYDKDF, per germline (reference sequence). Trimming cost V 0 bases and J 8 bases, with 13 bases left between them. The CDR3 covers 14 residues. Here the CDR3 reads CATSRDSGWYGYTF. The CDR3 nucleotides read TGTGCCACCAGCAGAGATTCAGGGTGGTACGGCTACACCTTC.

The chain couples TRBV5-4 to TRBJ2-7; 13 nucleotides line up with TRBD2. The trim removed 0 bases at V and 4 bases at J, leaving 1 base unmatched. The CDR3 is 15 residues long. Germline-derived CDR1 and CDR2 are SGHNT and YYREEE (reference sequence). The CDR3 sequence is CASSLGTSGSYEQYF. As DNA, the CDR3 is TGTGCCAGCAGCTTGGGGACTAGCGGGAGTTACGAGCAGTACTTC.

This clone has only a few counts. The rearrangement joins TRBV18 to TRBJ2-2, with D unclear. Trimming took off 5 bases at V and 0 bases at J, with 10 bases between the two ends. This CDR3 contains 15 residues. Germline V gene data show CDR1 as KGHSH and CDR2 as LQKENI. DNA for the CDR3: TGTGCCAGCTCATTCGCACTGACGAACACCGGGGAGCTGTTTTTT. Protein: CASSFALTNTGELFF.

To note about this clone: The junction departs from germline at one end; a sequencing error may be responsible. The rearrangement uses TRBV2 and TRBJ1-2, with a weak D call TRBD1 (5 bases). This CDR3 region has 14 residues. Looked up from germline, CDR1 is SNHLY and CDR2 is FYNNEI. Here the CDR3 DNA reads TGTGCCAGCAGGGAAGACAGTCAGAACTATGGCTACACCTTC. It codes for CASREDSQNYGYTF.

This chain uses TRBV10-1 with TRBJ2-1, with a possible D match to TRBD2 (6 bases). V lost 1 base to trimming and J lost 0 bases, with 10 bases between them. Per the germline V gene, CDR1 is WNHNN and CDR2 is SYGVQD (reference sequence). The CDR3 is made up of 16 amino acids. CDR3 residues: CASSEFGSNSYNEQFF. As DNA, the CDR3 is TGCGCCAGCAGTGAGTTCGGGAGCAACTCCTACAATGAGCAGTTCTTC.

The gene calls are TRBV7-9 and TRBJ1-5; tentative D call: TRBD1 (6 bases). The length of the CDR3 is 14 residues. The V and J ends lost 5 bases and 4 bases respectively, with 12 bases between them. Looked up from germline, CDR1 is SEHNR and CDR2 is FQNEAQ (reference sequence). The CDR3: CASSLQGFNQPQHF. CDR3 in DNA: TGTGCCAGCAGCCTCCAGGGGTTTAATCAGCCCCAGCATTTT.

The chain combines TRBV18 with TRBJ2-5; perhaps TRBD2 as D (5 bases). Trimming took 2 bases from V and 5 from J, leaving 15 bases between them. The CDR3 loop spans 15 amino acids. Germline CDR1 reads KGHSH; CDR2 reads LQKENI. CDR3 amino acids: CASSPFSPGGETQYF. The CDR3 DNA reads TGTGCCAGCTCACCATTCAGCCCCGGCGGGGAGACCCAGTACTTC.

V and J are TRBV6-2 or TRBV6-3 and TRBJ1-5; TRBD1 agrees at 7 bases. The V gene's germline CDR1 is MNHEY and CDR2 SVGEGT. There are 11 residues in the CDR3. J gave up 11 bases and V 6 bases, and 4 bases lay outside the gene matches. The CDR3 here is CASSTDRAQHF. The DNA of the CDR3 is TGTGCCAGCAGCACTGACAGGGCCCAGCATTTT.

This chain links TRBV28 with TRBJ1-1; tentative D call: TRBD1 (6 bases). The germline V gene has CDR1 MDHEN and CDR2 SYDVKM. The CDR3 has 14 amino acids. V was clipped by 3 bases and J by 6 bases, with 14 bases between them. The CDR3: CASSLGHPGAEAFF. The CDR3 region has the DNA TGTGCCAGCAGTTTGGGACATCCTGGAGCTGAAGCTTTCTTT. The variable domain in full, with the rest retrieved from reference TRBV28 and TRBJ1-1, is DVKVTQSSRYLVKRTGEKVFLECVQDMDHENMFWYRQDPGLGLRLIYFSYDVKMKEKGDIPEGYSVSREKKERFSLILESASTNQTSMYLCASSLGHPGAEAFFGQGTRLTVV.

The CDR3 DNA is TGTGCCAGCAGCGTAGCCGGGGGAGGCGGTCTGGGCGAGCAGTACTTC. Its protein product is CASSVAGGGGLGEQYF. V and J are TRBV9 and TRBJ2-7; D perhaps matches TRBD2 (6 bases). The V and J ends lost 0 bases and 6 bases respectively, with 19 bases between them. The CDR3 has 16 residues. Per germline, CDR1 SGDLS and CDR2 YYNGEE.

Regarding this clone: Germline and junction disagree at one end, which may indicate a read error. In DNA, the CDR3 is TGTGCCAGCAGCCTCGGAGAGAACCAGTACTTC. Translated: CASSLGENQYF. This sequence joins TRBV7-9 and TRBJ2-5, with unresolved D. Germline lookup yields CDR1 SEHNR and CDR2 FQNEAQ (reference sequence). This CDR3 spans 11 amino acids.